One and the same sample provided the 25 T cell receptor beta chains below, sequenced in a study of blood T cell repertoires in COVID-19. The assay was immunoSEQ multiplex PCR, and TCRdb's table has in-frame clones only and misses some. The sample lists about 280,000 clones, 80% to 85% occurring once. Sequencing input: PBMCs or T cells enriched from blood (not recorded which). The receptors derive from a man in his forties or fifties who had been exposed to COVID-19.

The rearrangement joins TRBV13 to TRBJ2-1; D is perhaps TRBD2 (5 bases). Trimming removed 5 bases at V and 6 bases at J, with 11 bases between. The CDR3 extends over 13 amino acids. Looked up from germline, CDR1 is PRHDT and CDR2 is FYEKMQ (reference sequence). CDR3 loop: CASSPSPGNEQFF. CDR3 sequence (DNA): TGTGCCAGCAGCCCTAGCCCGGGCAATGAGCAGTTCTTC.

The V gene is TRBV7-3, the J gene TRBJ1-2; D gene uncertain. The CDR3 is 15 residues long. The ends were cut back, 1 base at V and 4 bases at J, with 13 bases in the middle. Germline loops: CDR1 SGHTA, CDR2 FQGTGA. The CDR3 DNA sequence: TGTGCCAGCAGCTTAAATTCGGGTAGCGGCTATGGCTACACCTTC. The encoded protein is CASSLNSGSGYGYTF.

This clone was picked up one time. The V gene is TRBV7-9, the J gene TRBJ2-1, with D perhaps TRBD1 (5 bases). The CDR3 consists of 15 residues. Trimming cost V 3 bases and J 0 bases, with 9 bases left between them. The germline CDR1 and CDR2 sequences are SEHNR and FQNEAQ (reference sequence). CDR3 sequence reads: CASSFQGSSYNEQFF. The CDR3 nucleotides read TGTGCCAGCAGCTTTCAGGGCTCCTCCTACAATGAGCAGTTCTTC.

V gene TRBV9 combines with J gene TRBJ2-5; D ambiguous. Looked up from germline, CDR1 is SGDLS and CDR2 is YYNGEE. V was pared by 1 base and J by 2 bases, with 6 bases between. The CDR3 contains 13 residues. Here the CDR3 DNA reads TGTGCCAGCAGCGTATCACTTCAAGAGACCCAGTACTTC. Residues: CASSVSLQETQYF.

This clone was detected once. The chain carries TRBV19 and TRBJ1-2; the D is unclear. Trimming removed 6 bases from V and 3 bases from J, with 20 bases in between. The germline CDR1 and CDR2 sequences are LNHDA and SQIVND (reference sequence). The CDR3 runs 16 residues. DNA for the CDR3: TGTGCCAGTAGCCCTAGTCGAGGTTACGTGGACTATGGCTACACCTTC. This codes for CASSPSRGYVDYGYTF.

The chain links TRBV6-5 to TRBJ2-1, with a possible D match to TRBD2 (6 bases). Germline V CDR1 and CDR2: MNHEY, SVGAGI. The CDR3 length is 14 residues. V lost 8 bases, J lost 7 bases, and 18 bases lay in between. The CDR3 nucleotides are TGTGCCAGCTCCAACGGCGGGACCCGGAATGAGCAGTTCTTC. Translating gives CASSNGGTRNEQFF.

The V and J genes are TRBV19 and TRBJ1-6, with unresolved D. The V and J ends lost 11 bases and 3 bases respectively, with 17 bases between them. Germline assignment: CDR1 LNHDA and CDR2 SQIVND (reference sequence). The CDR3 contains 15 residues. In nucleotides, the CDR3 is TGTGCCTCTGAAGCTGGGCAGTACTATAATTCACCCCTCCACTTT. As protein: CASEAGQYYNSPLHF.

The chain recombines TRBV12-5 with TRBJ1-2; no clear D gene. The CDR3 loop spans 12 amino acids. CDR1 and CDR2 from the germline V gene are LGHNT and FRNRAP. V shed 7 bases and J shed 5 bases, with 11 bases lying between them. The CDR3 region has the DNA TGTGCTAGTGATCTCCGGGGTTATGGCTACACCTTC. Amino acids: CASDLRGYGYTF.

This chain connects TRBV5-1 to TRBJ2-5; a possible D gene is TRBD1 (5 bases). V shed 4 bases and J shed 4 bases, with 23 bases lying between them. This CDR3 region has 17 residues. From germline, CDR1 is SGHRS and CDR2 YFSETQ. CDR3 sequence (DNA): TGCGCCAGCAGCCCCCAGGGTCGCCGCCAAGTGGGAGAGACCCAGTACTTC. Protein product: CASSPQGRRQVGETQYF.

The rearrangement uses TRBV30 and TRBJ2-7; TRBD2 matches at 8 bases. CDR3 length equals 15 residues. J lost 4 bases, V lost 3 bases, and 11 bases had no gene match. Germline V gives CDR1 GTSNPN, CDR2 SVGIG (reference sequence). CDR3 sequence (DNA): TGTGCCTGGAGCCCCCTCAGCGGGAGCGGGTACGAGCAGTACTTC. It yields the protein CAWSPLSGSGYEQYF.

This rearrangement joins TRBV30 to TRBJ2-2; 11 bases align to TRBD2. Germline CDR1 reads GTSNPN; CDR2 reads SVGIG (reference sequence). The CDR3 consists of 15 residues. The V segment lost 2 bases and the J segment 1 base; nucleotides outside the gene matches: 0. CDR3 sequence (DNA): TGTGCCTGGAGTCTAGCGGGAGGGAACACCGGGGAGCTGTTTTTT. Amino acid sequence: CAWSLAGGNTGELFF.

The chain uses TRBV6-5 and TRBJ2-7; D ambiguous. Germline-derived CDR1 and CDR2 are MNHEY and SVGAGI. This CDR3 comprises 15 residues. Deletions cut 2 bases from V and 4 bases from J, with 15 bases between. The CDR3 region is CASSYGHGGIYEQYF. The CDR3, as DNA: TGTGCCAGCAGTTACGGCCATGGTGGTATATACGAGCAGTACTTC.

The V gene is TRBV5-1, the J gene TRBJ2-3, with 12 bases lining up with TRBD2. The germline CDR1 and CDR2 sequences are SGHRS and YFSETQ. V was pared by 4 bases and J by 2 bases, with 5 bases of the junction left unmatched. This CDR3 region has 16 residues. For the CDR3, the DNA is TGCGCCAGCAGCCCGGGACTAGCGGGCGACACAGATACGCAGTATTTT. Its protein is CASSPGLAGDTDTQYF.

The V gene is TRBV19, the J gene TRBJ1-1, with D possibly being TRBD1 (6 bases). V gave up 0 bases and J gave up 6 bases, with 17 bases separating them. Germline loops: CDR1 LNHDA, CDR2 SQIVND (reference sequence). The CDR3 has 16 amino acids. The CDR3 sequence: CASSIEGWGTSAEAFF. Here the CDR3 DNA reads TGTGCCAGTAGTATAGAAGGTTGGGGGACAAGCGCTGAAGCTTTCTTT. Full variable domain (outside the CDR3, taken from reference TRBV19 and TRBJ1-1): DGGITQSPKYLFRKEGQNVTLSCEQNLNHDAMYWYRQDPGQGLRLIYYSQIVNDFQKGDIAEGYSVSREKKESFPLTVTSAQKNPTAFYLCASSIEGWGTSAEAFFGQGTRLTVV.

This clone has a single count. The chain combines TRBV5-4 with TRBJ2-7; tentatively, D is TRBD1 (5 bases). The ends were cut back, 2 bases at V and 2 bases at J, with 8 bases in the middle. This CDR3 is built from 13 residues. CDR1 is SGHNT, CDR2 YYREEE, per germline (reference sequence). The DNA of the CDR3 is TGTGCCAGCAGCTTTGCAGGGACCTACGAGCAGTACTTC. As protein: CASSFAGTYEQYF.

This chain connects TRBV7-9 to TRBJ2-3; D may be TRBD2 (6 bases). The CDR3 loop spans 15 amino acids. Germline CDR1 is SEHNR and CDR2 is FQNEAQ (reference sequence). Trimming took off 5 bases at V and 2 bases at J, with 14 bases between the two ends. In nucleotides, the CDR3 is TGTGCCAGCAGCAGAGCTAGCGCACTCACAGATACGCAGTATTTT. Its protein is CASSRASALTDTQYF. The full variable domain, its missing parts supplied by reference TRBV7-9 and TRBJ2-3, is DTGVSQNPRHKITKRGQNVTFRCDPISEHNRLYWYRQTLGQGPEFLTYFQNEAQLEKSRLLSDRFSAERPKGSFSTLEIQRTEQGDSAMYLCASSRASALTDTQYFGPGTRLTVL.

This rearrangement joins TRBV19 to TRBJ1-4, with TRBD1 identical over 8 bases. Germline trimming cut 6 bases from V and 8 bases from J; bases unmatched to any gene: 5. Germline V gene sequence: CDR1 LNHDA, CDR2 SQIVND (reference sequence). The CDR3 contains 13 residues. The CDR3 protein is CASRQGAGEKLFF. For the CDR3, the DNA is TGTGCCAGTAGGCAGGGGGCTGGAGAAAAACTGTTTTTT. The entire variable domain, with the rest obtained from reference TRBV19 and TRBJ1-4, is as follows: DGGITQSPKYLFRKEGQNVTLSCEQNLNHDAMYWYRQDPGQGLRLIYYSQIVNDFQKGDIAEGYSVSREKKESFPLTVTSAQKNPTAFYLCASRQGAGEKLFFGSGTQLSVL.

This clone was picked up one time. The chain combines TRBV4-2 with TRBJ1-5; 8 bases are shared with TRBD1. The V and J ends lost 4 bases and 4 bases, in that order; junction bases with no gene match: 6. The CDR3 covers 15 residues. Germline-derived CDR1 and CDR2 are LGHNA and YNFKEQ. CDR3 nucleotides: TGTGCCAGCAGCCCAGGACAGGGATCTAATCAGCCCCAGCATTTT. This sequence encodes CASSPGQGSNQPQHF.

The V call is TRBV6-5, the J call TRBJ2-6; D not resolved. V was clipped by 7 bases and J by 0 bases, with 10 bases between them. CDR1 is MNHEY and CDR2 is SVGAGI in the germline V gene. The CDR3 is made up of 15 amino acids. Here the CDR3 reads CASNRYSSGANVLTF. The CDR3 coding sequence is TGTGCCAGCAACCGGTACAGCTCTGGGGCCAACGTCCTGACTTTC.

The rearrangement joins TRBV27 to TRBJ2-3; 8 nucleotides line up with TRBD1. The CDR3 loop spans 15 amino acids. Germline V CDR1 and CDR2: MNHEY, SMNVEV (reference sequence). The V gene end was trimmed by 5 bases and the J gene end by 7 bases; junction bases not matched to a gene: 11. The CDR3 DNA follows: TGTGCCAGCAGTCAAAAACCAGACAGGGGTCATACGCAGTATTTT. Encoded protein: CASSQKPDRGHTQYF.

The CDR3 is CAWSVKGAYTEAFF. The DNA for the CDR3 is TGTGCCTGGAGTGTAAAGGGGGCGTATACTGAAGCTTTCTTT. The rearrangement links TRBV30 to TRBJ1-1, with 7 bases fitting TRBD1. The CDR3 covers 14 residues. CDR1 GTSNPN and CDR2 SVGIG come from the germline V gene (reference sequence). The trim removed 0 bases at V and 5 bases at J, leaving 6 bases unmatched.

The rearrangement joins TRBV13 to TRBJ1-4; D may be TRBD1 (5 bases). Germline assignment: CDR1 PRHDT and CDR2 FYEKMQ (reference sequence). The length of the CDR3 is 12 residues. Between the trimmed V and J ends, which lost 5 bases and 8 bases, there was a span of 9 bases. In DNA form, the CDR3 reads TGTGCCAGCAGCGGGACTCCGGAAAAACTGTTTTTT. It encodes CASSGTPEKLFF.

The CDR3 is CASSPSRGTQYF. The CDR3 DNA is TGTGCCAGCAGTCCTTCGCGGGGAACGCAGTATTTT. The chain recombines TRBV12-3 or TRBV12-4 with TRBJ2-3; tentatively, D is TRBD2 (6 bases). This CDR3 has 12 residues. V lost 5 bases to trimming and J lost 9 bases, with 12 bases between them.

This clone was detected a few times. The CDR3 spells CASSLELTYEQYF. In nucleotides, the CDR3 is TGTGCCAGCAGCTTAGAGCTAACCTACGAGCAGTACTTC. V and J are TRBV11-3 and TRBJ2-7; no reliable D call. Germline V CDR1 and CDR2: SGHNT, YENEEA. V shed 0 bases and J shed 2 bases, with 5 bases lying between them. The CDR3 is 13 amino acids.

This clone was counted only a few times. The chain combines TRBV5-1 with TRBJ2-7; 10 nucleotides line up with TRBD1. The V gene's germline CDR1 is SGHRS and CDR2 YFSETQ. Trimming cost V 3 bases and J 5 bases; bases outside gene matches: 8. CDR3 length: 15 residues. CDR3 amino acids: CASSSGRDRGHEQYF. CDR3 nucleotides: TGCGCCAGCAGCTCCGGCCGGGACAGGGGCCACGAGCAGTACTTC.